This TCR beta chain was obtained from a study of blood T cells in healthy people across ages. Broader study findings: When set beside aged donors, long-lived donors presented more naive CD4+ cells and higher diversity. Measured against age, TCR beta diversity per million T cells decreased in a roughly linear manner.

A second PCR, run for about 7 to 11 cycles, used a sample-barcoded 5' primer plus a J-beta primer mix. Each cDNA was tagged by a template-switch adaptor containing 12 random nucleotides. Using its own MiXCR run on the 5' RACE reads, TCRdb lists one record per CDR3 protein. This sample has approximately 700,000 distinct CDR3 sequences; less than 40% occur once, and the top ten carry roughly 15%. This clonotype occurred a few times. Its cognate antigen is unknown. The CDR3 extends over 12 amino acids. The germline V gene encodes CDR1 DFQATT and CDR2 SNEGSKA (reference sequence). V lost 4 bases and J 3 bases, leaving 9 bases between the germline ends. In terms of origin and age, donors were healthy Caucasian individuals from Russia aged about 6 to 100.

This clonotype was obtained from a woman older than 75 in good health. The chain combines TRBV20-1 with TRBJ1-1; tentatively, D is TRBD1 (5 bases). Sequencing was done on a sample of blood. This chain's CDR3 is CSAMGPDTEAFF. The CDR3, as DNA: TGCAGTGCTATGGGACCTGACACTGAAGCTTTCTTT.